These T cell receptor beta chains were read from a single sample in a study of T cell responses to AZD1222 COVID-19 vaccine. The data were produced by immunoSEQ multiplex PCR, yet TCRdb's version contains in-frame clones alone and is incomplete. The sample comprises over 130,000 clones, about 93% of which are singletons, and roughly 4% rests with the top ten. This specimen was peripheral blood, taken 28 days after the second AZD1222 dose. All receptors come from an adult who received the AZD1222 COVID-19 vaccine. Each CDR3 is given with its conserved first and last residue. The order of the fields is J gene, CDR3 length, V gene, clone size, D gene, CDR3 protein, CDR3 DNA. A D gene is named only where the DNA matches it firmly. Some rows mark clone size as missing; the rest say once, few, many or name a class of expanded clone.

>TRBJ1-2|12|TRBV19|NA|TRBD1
CASRGDISGYTF
TGTGCCAGCAGGGGGGATATCAGTGGCTACACCTTC
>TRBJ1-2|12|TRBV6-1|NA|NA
CASSDSGRRYTF
TGTGCCAGCAGTGATTCGGGTAGGCGCTACACCTTC
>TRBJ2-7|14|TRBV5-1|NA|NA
CASSLLGGTYEQYF
TGCGCCAGCAGCTTGCTTGGGGGTACCTACGAGCAGTACTTC
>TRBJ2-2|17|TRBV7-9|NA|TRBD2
CASSSIPGLADTGELFF
TGTGCCAGCAGCTCAATACCGGGACTAGCGGACACCGGGGAGCTGTTTTTT
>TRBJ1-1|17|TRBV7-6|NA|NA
CASSLVPGGGVNTEAFF
TGTGCCAGCAGCTTAGTGCCTGGGGGTGGAGTGAACACTGAAGCTTTCTTT
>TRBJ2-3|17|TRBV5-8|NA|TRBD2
CASSLELLSGRPDTQYF
TGTGCCAGCAGCTTGGAATTGCTTAGCGGGAGACCAGATACGCAGTATTTT
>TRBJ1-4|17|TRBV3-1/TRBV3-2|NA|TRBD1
CASSPQSGQGGGEKLFF
TGTGCCAGCAGCCCCCAATCGGGACAGGGCGGGGGTGAAAAACTGTTTTTT
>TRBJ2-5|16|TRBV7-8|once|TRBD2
CASSFSRLAGGETQYF
TGTGCCAGCAGCTTCTCGCGGCTAGCGGGAGGAGAGACCCAGTACTTC
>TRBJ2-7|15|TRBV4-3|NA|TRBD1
CASSQGQGGFYEQYF
TGCGCCAGCAGCCAAGGACAGGGTGGTTTCTACGAGCAGTACTTC
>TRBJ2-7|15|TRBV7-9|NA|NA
CASSWRGEGSYEQYF
TGTGCCAGCAGCTGGAGGGGGGAAGGATCCTACGAGCAGTACTTC
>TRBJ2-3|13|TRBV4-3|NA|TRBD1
CASSLTGADTQYF
TGCGCCAGCAGCCTGACAGGGGCAGATACGCAGTATTTT
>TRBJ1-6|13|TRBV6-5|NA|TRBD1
CASTDRANSPLHF
TGTGCCAGCACGGACAGGGCCAATTCACCCCTCCACTTT
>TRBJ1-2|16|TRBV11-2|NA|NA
CASSLGGVRLFYGYTF
TGTGCCAGCAGCTTAGGCGGCGTCAGGTTATTCTATGGCTACACCTTC
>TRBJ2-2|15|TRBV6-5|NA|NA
CASSPREANTGELFF
TGTGCCAGCAGTCCCAGGGAGGCTAACACCGGGGAGCTGTTTTTT
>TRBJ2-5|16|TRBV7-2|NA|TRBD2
CASSLRTSGSSETQYF
TGTGCCAGCAGCTTACGGACTAGCGGGAGTTCGGAGACCCAGTACTTC
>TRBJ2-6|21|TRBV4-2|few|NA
CASSQYRTRRQFGSGANVLTF
TGTGCCAGCAGCCAATATCGGACGCGAAGACAGTTCGGCTCTGGGGCCAACGTCCTGACTTTC
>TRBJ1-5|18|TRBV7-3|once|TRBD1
CASRDRGTDKYSNQPQHF
TGTGCCAGCAGGGACAGGGGGACAGATAAATATAGCAATCAGCCCCAGCATTTT
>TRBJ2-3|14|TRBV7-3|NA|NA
CASSLGQSTDTQYF
TGTGCCAGCAGCCTAGGGCAGAGCACAGATACGCAGTATTTT
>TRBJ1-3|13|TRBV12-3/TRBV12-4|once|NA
CASRTISGNTIYF
TGTGCCAGCAGGACCATCTCTGGAAACACCATATATTTT
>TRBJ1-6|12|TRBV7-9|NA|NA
CASSLETEALHF
TGTGCCAGCAGCTTAGAGACCGAGGCCCTCCACTTT
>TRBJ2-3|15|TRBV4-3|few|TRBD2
CASSQDVLAGDTQYF
TGCGCCAGCAGCCAAGATGTGCTAGCGGGAGATACGCAGTATTTT
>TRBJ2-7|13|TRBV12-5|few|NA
CASGPRDSYEQYF
TGTGCTAGTGGCCCGCGGGACAGCTACGAGCAGTACTTC
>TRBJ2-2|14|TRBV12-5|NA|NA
CASGPLSSRGELFF
TGTGCTAGTGGCCCGCTCTCTTCTCGCGGGGAGCTGTTTTTT
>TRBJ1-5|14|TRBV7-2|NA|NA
CASSLRFSNQPQHF
TGTGCCAGCAGCTTAAGATTCAGCAATCAGCCCCAGCATTTT
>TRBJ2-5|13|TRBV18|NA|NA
CASTPDSQETQYF
TGTGCCAGCACGCCAGACAGCCAAGAGACCCAGTACTTC
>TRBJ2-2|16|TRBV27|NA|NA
CASSLWGTVNTGELFF
TGTGCCAGCAGTTTATGGGGGACGGTGAACACCGGGGAGCTGTTTTTT
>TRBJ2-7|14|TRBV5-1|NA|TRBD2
CASSLASGTYEQYF
TGCGCCAGCAGCTTGGCTAGCGGGACCTACGAGCAGTACTTC
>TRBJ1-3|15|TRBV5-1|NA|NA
CASSLGTESGNTIYF
TGCGCCAGCAGCTTGGGGACGGAATCTGGAAACACCATATATTTT
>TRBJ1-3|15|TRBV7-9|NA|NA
CASSLVSGSGNTIYF
TGTGCCAGCAGCTTAGTATCAGGCTCTGGAAACACCATATATTTT
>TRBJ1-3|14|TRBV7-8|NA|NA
CASSLGARGNTIYF
TGTGCCAGCAGCCTTGGGGCGCGGGGAAACACCATATATTTT
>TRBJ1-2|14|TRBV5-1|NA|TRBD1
CASSLDEGAGGYTF
TGCGCCAGCAGCTTGGACGAGGGGGCCGGCGGCTACACCTTC
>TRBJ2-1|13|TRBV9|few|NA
CASSVGGTNEQFF
TGTGCCAGCAGCGTAGGAGGGACCAATGAGCAGTTCTTC
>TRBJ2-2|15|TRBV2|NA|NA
CASSERPANTGELFF
TGTGCCAGCAGTGAACGGCCAGCGAACACCGGGGAGCTGTTTTTT
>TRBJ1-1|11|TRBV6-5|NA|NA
CASTAKTEAFF
TGTGCCAGCACAGCGAAGACTGAAGCTTTCTTT
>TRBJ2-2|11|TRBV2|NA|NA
CASRGTGELFF
TGTGCCAGCAGAGGTACCGGGGAGCTGTTTTTT
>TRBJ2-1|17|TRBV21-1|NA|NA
CASSRDDGRATYNEQFF
TGTGCCAGCAGCAGAGATGATGGCAGGGCTACCTACAATGAGCAGTTCTTC
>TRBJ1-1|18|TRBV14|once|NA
CASSQDRGRGLVNTEAFF
TGTGCCAGCAGCCAAGATCGGGGCCGGGGCCTAGTGAACACTGAAGCTTTCTTT
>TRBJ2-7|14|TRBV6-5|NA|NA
CASSYRGSGYEQYF
TGTGCCAGCAGTTACCGGGGATCAGGGTACGAGCAGTACTTC